The 7 T cell receptor beta chains presented below share a single source sample, sequenced in a study of OX40 agonist ivuxolimab in advanced cancers. Produced via immunoSEQ multiplex PCR; TCRdb's table is partial and in-frame only. Among some 80,000 clones, about four fifths were seen once, and the ten largest hold 25%. Specimen: CD4+ or CD8+ T cells sorted from blood, collected in a trial of the OX40 agonist ivuxolimab. Source of these receptors: an adult with an advanced solid tumor such as melanoma, head and neck, liver or kidney cancer.

The chain has TRBV18 and TRBJ1-4; 10 positions agree with TRBD1. Germline loops: CDR1 KGHSH, CDR2 LQKENI. The V and J ends lost 3 bases and 5 bases, in that order; junction bases with no gene match: 3. The CDR3 sequence is 15 residues long. CDR3 DNA: TGTGCCAGCTCACCCCCGACAGGGGGCAATGAAAAACTGTTTTTT. Translated: CASSPPTGGNEKLFF.

J is TRBJ2-3 and V is TRBV5-1; possibly TRBD1 for D (5 bases). The ends were cut back, 3 bases at V and 0 bases at J, with 8 bases in the middle. The CDR3 is 14 residues long. Germline V gene lookup returns CDR1 SGHRS and CDR2 YFSETQ. The CDR3 is CASSWQGSTDTQYF. The DNA of the CDR3 is TGCGCCAGCAGCTGGCAGGGAAGCACAGATACGCAGTATTTT.

This clone showed up just a few times. The gene calls are TRBV11-2 and TRBJ1-1; D perhaps matches TRBD1 (6 bases). Germline lookup yields CDR1 SGHAT and CDR2 FQNNGV. Trimming stripped 1 base from V and 2 bases from J, with 11 bases between. The CDR3 spans 15 residues. The DNA of the CDR3 is TGTGCCAGCAGCTTAGCACTTGGGGGCAACACTGAAGCTTTCTTT. Its protein is CASSLALGGNTEAFF.

This clone has more than one count but fewer than ten. V is TRBV6-6 and J is TRBJ2-4; 7 bases are shared with TRBD2. This CDR3 is built from 16 residues. The germline CDR1 and CDR2 sequences are MNHNY and SVGAGI (reference sequence). V lost 8 bases to trimming and J lost 3 bases; unmatched junction nucleotides: 13. CDR3 sequence: CASGGGGSADKNIQYF. Here the CDR3 DNA reads TGTGCCAGCGGTGGCGGGGGTTCGGCAGACAAAAACATTCAGTACTTC.

This clone counts as medium-sized. V is TRBV5-4 and J is TRBJ2-7; D is ambiguous. Trimming stripped 0 bases from V and 3 bases from J, with 7 bases between. CDR1 and CDR2 from the germline V gene are SGHNT and YYREEE (reference sequence). The CDR3 has 13 residues. CDR3 sequence (DNA): TGTGCCAGCAGCTTGGGCAGAGACTACGAGCAGTACTTC. Its protein product is CASSLGRDYEQYF. Variable domain in full (rest from reference TRBV5-4 and TRBJ2-7): ETGVTQSPTHLIKTRGQQVTLRCSSQSGHNTVSWYQQALGQGPQFIFQYYREEENGRGNFPPRFSGLQFPNYSSELNVNALELDDSALYLCASSLGRDYEQYFGPGTRLTVT.

Concerning this clone itself: This CDR3 is also generated by other DNA sequences in the sample. The rearrangement links TRBV5-1 to TRBJ2-7; possibly TRBD1 for D (6 bases). Germline V gives CDR1 SGHRS, CDR2 YFSETQ. Trimming removed 3 bases at V and 2 bases at J, with 15 bases between. This CDR3 region has 15 residues. The CDR3 DNA follows: TGCGCCAGCAGCTCAGGGCAGGGGAGCCCCTACGAGCAGTACTTC. Translation: CASSSGQGSPYEQYF.

This clone was counted once. V usage is TRBV7-8 and J usage is TRBJ1-2, with D possibly TRBD1 on 5 matching bases. V lost 5 bases and J 3 bases, leaving 16 bases between the germline ends. CDR3 length: 15 amino acids. Germline loops: CDR1 SGHVS, CDR2 FQNEAQ. The CDR3 loop is CASSRDLGWDYGYTF. The CDR3 DNA reads TGTGCCAGCAGCCGGGACCTAGGCTGGGACTATGGCTACACCTTC.